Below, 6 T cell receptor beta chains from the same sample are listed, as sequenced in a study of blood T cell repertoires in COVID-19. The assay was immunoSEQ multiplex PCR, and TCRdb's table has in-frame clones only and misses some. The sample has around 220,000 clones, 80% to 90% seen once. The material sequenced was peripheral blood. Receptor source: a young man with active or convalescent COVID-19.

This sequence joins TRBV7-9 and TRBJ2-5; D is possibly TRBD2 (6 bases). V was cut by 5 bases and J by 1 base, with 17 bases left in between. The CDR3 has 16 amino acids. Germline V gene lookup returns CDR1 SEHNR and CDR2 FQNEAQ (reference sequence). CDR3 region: CASSRGPAGSQETQYF. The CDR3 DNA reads TGTGCCAGCAGCCGCGGGCCAGCGGGTAGCCAAGAGACCCAGTACTTC.

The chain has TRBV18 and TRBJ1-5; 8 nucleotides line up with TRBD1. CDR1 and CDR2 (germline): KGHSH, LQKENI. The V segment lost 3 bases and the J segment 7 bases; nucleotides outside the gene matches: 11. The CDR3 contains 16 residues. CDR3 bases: TGTGCCAGCTCACCCTTACCAGGGGGCTCAATGCAGCCCCAGCATTTT. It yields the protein CASSPLPGGSMQPQHF. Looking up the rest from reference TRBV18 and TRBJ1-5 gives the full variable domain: NAGVMQNPRHLVRRRGQEARLRCSPMKGHSHVYWYRQLPEEGLKFMVYLQKENIIDESGMPKERFSAEFPKEGPSILRIQQVVRGDSAAYFCASSPLPGGSMQPQHFGDGTRLSIL.

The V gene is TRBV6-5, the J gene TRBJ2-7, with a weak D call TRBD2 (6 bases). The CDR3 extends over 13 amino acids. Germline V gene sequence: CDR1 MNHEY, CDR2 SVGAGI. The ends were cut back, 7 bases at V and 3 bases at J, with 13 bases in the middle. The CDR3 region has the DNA TGTGCCAGCATTCTCTCGCGGGGCTACGAGCAGTACTTC. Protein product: CASILSRGYEQYF.

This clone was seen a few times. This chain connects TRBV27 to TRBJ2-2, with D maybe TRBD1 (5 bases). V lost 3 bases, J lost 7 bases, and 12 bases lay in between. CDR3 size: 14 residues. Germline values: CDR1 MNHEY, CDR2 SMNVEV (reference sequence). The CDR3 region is CASSLGPPSGELFF. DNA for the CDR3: TGTGCCAGCAGTTTGGGGCCCCCCAGCGGGGAGCTGTTTTTT.

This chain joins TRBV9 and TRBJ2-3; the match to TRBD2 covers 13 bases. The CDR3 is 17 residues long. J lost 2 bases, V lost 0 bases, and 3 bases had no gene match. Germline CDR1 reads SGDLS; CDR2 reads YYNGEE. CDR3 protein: CASSVGTSGSATDTQYF. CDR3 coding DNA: TGTGCCAGCAGCGTAGGGACTAGCGGGAGCGCCACAGATACGCAGTATTTT. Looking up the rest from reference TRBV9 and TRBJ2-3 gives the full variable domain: DSGVTQTPKHLITATGQRVTLRCSPRSGDLSVYWYQQSLDQGLQFLIQYYNGEERAKGNILERFSAQQFPDLHSELNLSSLELGDSALYFCASSVGTSGSATDTQYFGPGTRLTVL.

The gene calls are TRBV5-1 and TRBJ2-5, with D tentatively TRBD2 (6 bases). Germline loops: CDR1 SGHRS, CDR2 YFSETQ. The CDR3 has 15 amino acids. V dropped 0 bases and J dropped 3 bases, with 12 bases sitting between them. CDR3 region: CASSLEVASEETQYF. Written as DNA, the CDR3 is TGCGCCAGCAGCTTGGAAGTCGCTAGCGAAGAGACCCAGTACTTC.